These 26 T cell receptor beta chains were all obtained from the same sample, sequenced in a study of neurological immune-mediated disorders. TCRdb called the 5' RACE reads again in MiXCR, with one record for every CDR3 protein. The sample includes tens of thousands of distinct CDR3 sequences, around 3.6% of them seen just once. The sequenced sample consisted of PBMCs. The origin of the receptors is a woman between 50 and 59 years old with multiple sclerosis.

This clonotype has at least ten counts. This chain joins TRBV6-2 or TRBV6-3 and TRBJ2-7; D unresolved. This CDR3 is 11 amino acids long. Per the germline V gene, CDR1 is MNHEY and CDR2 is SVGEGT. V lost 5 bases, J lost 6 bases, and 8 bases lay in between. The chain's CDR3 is CASSQQVEQYF. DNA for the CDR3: TGTGCCAGCAGTCAGCAGGTCGAGCAGTACTTC.

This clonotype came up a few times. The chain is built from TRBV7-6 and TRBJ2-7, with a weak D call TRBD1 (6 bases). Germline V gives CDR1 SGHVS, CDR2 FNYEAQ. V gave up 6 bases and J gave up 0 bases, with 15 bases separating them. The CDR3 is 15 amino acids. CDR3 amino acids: CASSSFDRSSYEQYF. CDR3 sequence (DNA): TGTGCCAGCAGTTCATTCGACAGGTCCTCCTACGAGCAGTACTTC.

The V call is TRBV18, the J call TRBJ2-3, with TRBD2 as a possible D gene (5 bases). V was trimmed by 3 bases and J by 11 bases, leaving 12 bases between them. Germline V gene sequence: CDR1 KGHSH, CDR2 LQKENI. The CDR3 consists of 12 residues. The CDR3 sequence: CASSPAGKEQYF. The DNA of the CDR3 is TGTGCCAGCTCACCGGCCGGGAAGGAGCAGTATTTT.

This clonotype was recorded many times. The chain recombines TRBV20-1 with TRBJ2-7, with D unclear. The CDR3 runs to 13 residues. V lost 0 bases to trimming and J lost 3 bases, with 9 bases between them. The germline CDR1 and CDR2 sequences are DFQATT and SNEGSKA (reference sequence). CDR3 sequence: CSARDPDLYEQYF. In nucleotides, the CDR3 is TGCAGTGCTAGAGATCCCGACCTCTACGAGCAGTACTTC.

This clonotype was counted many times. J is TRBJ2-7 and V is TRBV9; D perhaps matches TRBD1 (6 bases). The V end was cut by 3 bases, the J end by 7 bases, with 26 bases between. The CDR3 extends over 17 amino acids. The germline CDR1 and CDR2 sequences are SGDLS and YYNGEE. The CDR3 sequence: CASSARVSGAPMREQYF. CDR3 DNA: TGTGCCAGCAGCGCACGGGTCTCAGGGGCCCCAATGAGGGAGCAGTACTTC.

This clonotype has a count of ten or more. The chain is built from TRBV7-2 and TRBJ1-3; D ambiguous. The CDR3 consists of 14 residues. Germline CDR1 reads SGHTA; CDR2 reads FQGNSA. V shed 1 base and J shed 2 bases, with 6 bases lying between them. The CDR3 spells CASSLGGAGNTIYF. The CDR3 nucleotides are TGTGCCAGCAGCTTAGGTGGGGCTGGAAACACCATATATTTT. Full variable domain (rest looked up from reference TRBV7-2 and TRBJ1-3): GAGVSQSPSNKVTEKGKDVELRCDPISGHTALYWYRQSLGQGLEFLIYFQGNSAPDKSGLPSDRFSAERTGGSVSTLTIQRTQQEDSAVYLCASSLGGAGNTIYFGEGSWLTVV.

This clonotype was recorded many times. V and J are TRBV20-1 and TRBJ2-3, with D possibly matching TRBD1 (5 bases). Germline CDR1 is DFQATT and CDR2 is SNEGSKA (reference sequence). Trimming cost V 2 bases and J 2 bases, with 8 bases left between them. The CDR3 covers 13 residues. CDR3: CSARRGFTDTQYF. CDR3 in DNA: TGCAGTGCTAGAAGGGGTTTCACAGATACGCAGTATTTT.

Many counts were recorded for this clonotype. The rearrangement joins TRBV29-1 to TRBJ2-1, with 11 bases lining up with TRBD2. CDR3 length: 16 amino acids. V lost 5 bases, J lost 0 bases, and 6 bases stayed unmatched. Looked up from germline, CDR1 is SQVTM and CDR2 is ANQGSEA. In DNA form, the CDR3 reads TGCAGCGTTAAGGGACTAGCGGAAATCTCCTACAATGAGCAGTTCTTC. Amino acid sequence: CSVKGLAEISYNEQFF.

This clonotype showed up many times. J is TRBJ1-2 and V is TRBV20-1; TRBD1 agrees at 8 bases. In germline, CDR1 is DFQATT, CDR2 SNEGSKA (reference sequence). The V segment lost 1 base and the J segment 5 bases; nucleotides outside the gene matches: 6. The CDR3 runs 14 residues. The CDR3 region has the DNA TGCAGTGCTAGAGGGCAGGGGGCAGTTTATGGCTACACCTTC. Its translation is CSARGQGAVYGYTF.

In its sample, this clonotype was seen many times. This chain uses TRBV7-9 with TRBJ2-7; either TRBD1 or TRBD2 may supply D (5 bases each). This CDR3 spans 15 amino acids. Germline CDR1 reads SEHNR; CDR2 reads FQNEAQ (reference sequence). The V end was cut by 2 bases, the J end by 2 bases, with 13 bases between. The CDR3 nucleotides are TGTGCCAGCAGCTTACTAGGTGGGACCCCCTACGAGCAGTACTTC. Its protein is CASSLLGGTPYEQYF.

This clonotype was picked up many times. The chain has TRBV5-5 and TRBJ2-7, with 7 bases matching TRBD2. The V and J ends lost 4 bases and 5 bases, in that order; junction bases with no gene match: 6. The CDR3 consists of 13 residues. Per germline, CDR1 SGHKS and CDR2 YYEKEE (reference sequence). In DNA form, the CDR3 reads TGTGCCAGCAGCGCCAGCGGGGTTCACGAGCAGTACTTC. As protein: CASSASGVHEQYF.

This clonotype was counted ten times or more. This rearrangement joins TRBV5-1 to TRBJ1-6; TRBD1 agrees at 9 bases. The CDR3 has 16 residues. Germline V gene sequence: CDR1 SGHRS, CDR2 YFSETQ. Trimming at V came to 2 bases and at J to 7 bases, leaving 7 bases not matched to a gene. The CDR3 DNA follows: TGCGCCAGCAGCTTATGGACAGGGGTTCGGAATTCACCCCTCCACTTT. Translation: CASSLWTGVRNSPLHF.

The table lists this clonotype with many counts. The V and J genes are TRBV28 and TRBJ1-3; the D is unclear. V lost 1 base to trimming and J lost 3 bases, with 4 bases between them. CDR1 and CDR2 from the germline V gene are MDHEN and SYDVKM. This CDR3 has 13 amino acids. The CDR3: CASSLFDGNTIYF. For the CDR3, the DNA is TGTGCCAGCAGTTTATTTGATGGAAACACCATATATTTT.

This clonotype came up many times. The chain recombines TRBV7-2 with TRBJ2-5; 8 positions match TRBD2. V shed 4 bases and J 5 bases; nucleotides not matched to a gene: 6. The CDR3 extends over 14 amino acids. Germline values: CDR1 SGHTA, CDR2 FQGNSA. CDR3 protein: CASSSGTRVETQYF. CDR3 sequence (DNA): TGTGCCAGCAGCTCCGGGACTAGAGTGGAGACCCAGTACTTC.

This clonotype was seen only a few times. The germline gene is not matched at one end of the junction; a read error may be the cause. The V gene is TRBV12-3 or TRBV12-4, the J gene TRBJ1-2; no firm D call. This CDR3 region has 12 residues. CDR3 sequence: CDSSTLGLGYTF. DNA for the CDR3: TGTGACAGCAGTACCTTAGGACTTGGCTACACCTTC.

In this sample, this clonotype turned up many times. CDR3: CASSLAGTGGLYEQYF. The CDR3, as DNA: TGTGCCAGCAGCTTAGCCGGGACAGGGGGATTATACGAGCAGTACTTC. V usage is TRBV7-2 and J usage is TRBJ2-7, with TRBD1 identical over 11 bases. Per the germline V gene, CDR1 is SGHTA and CDR2 is FQGNSA. This CDR3 has 16 residues. V trimming: 0 bases; J trimming: 4 bases; junction bases outside the gene matches: 5.

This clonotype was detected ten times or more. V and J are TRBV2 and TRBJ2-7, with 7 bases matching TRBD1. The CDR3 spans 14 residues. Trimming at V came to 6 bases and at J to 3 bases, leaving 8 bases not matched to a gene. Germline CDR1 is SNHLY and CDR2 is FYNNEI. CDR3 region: CASRIQGTNYEQYF. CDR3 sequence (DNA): TGTGCCAGCAGAATACAGGGGACCAACTACGAGCAGTACTTC. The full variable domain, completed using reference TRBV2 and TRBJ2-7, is EPEVTQTPSHQVTQMGQEVILRCVPISNHLYFYWYRQILGQKVEFLVSFYNNEISEKSEIFDDQFSVERPDGSNFTLKIRSTKLEDSAMYFCASRIQGTNYEQYFGPGTRLTVT.

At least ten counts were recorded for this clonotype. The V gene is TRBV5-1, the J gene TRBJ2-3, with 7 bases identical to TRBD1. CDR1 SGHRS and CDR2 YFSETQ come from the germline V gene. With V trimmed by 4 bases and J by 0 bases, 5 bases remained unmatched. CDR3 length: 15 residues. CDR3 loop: CASSPRDRSTDTQYF. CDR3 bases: TGCGCCAGCAGCCCTAGGGACAGAAGCACAGATACGCAGTATTTT.

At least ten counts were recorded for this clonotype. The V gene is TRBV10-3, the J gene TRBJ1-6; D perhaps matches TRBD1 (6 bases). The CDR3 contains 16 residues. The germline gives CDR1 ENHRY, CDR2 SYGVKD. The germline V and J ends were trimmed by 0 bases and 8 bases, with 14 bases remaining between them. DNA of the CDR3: TGTGCCATCAGTGAGTCGACATGGGACATACATTCACCCCTCCACTTT. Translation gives CAISESTWDIHSPLHF.

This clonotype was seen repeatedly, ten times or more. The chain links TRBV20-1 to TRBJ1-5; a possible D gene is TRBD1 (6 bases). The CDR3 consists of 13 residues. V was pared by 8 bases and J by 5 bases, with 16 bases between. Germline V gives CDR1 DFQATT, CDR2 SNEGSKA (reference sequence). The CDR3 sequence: CSLDKGVDQPQHF. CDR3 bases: TGCAGTCTAGATAAGGGGGTGGATCAGCCCCAGCATTTT.

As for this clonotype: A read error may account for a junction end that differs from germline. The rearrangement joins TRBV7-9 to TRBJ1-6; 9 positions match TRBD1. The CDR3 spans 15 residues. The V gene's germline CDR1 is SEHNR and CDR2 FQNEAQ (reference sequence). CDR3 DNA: TGTGCCAGCAGCTTAGGCGGGACAGGGAATTCAACCCTCAACTTT. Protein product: CASSLGGTGNSTLNF.

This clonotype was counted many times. CDR3 coding DNA: TGCAGTGCTCCGACTAGCGGGGGGGATAACGAGCAGTACTTC. Translation: CSAPTSGGDNEQYF. This chain links TRBV20-1 with TRBJ2-7, with 14 positions matching TRBD2. Unmatched junction bases numbered 5, after V lost 5 bases and J lost 5 bases. The germline V gene encodes CDR1 DFQATT and CDR2 SNEGSKA (reference sequence). CDR3 length: 14 amino acids.

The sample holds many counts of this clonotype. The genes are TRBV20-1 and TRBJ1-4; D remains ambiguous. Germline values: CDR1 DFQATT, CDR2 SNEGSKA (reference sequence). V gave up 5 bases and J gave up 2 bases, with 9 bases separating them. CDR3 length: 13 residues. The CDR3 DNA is TGCAGTGCTCCGGGGAAGACTAATGAAAAACTGTTTTTT. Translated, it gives CSAPGKTNEKLFF.

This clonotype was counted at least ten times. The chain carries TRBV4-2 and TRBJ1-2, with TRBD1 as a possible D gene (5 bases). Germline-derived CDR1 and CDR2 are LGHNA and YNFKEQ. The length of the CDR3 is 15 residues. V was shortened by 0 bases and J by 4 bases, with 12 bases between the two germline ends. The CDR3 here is CASSQDTARAYGYTF. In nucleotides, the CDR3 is TGTGCCAGCAGCCAAGATACAGCCAGGGCCTATGGCTACACCTTC.

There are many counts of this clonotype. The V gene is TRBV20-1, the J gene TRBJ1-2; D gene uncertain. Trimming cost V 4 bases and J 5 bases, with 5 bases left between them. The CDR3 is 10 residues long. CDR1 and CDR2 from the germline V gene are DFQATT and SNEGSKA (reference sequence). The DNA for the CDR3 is TGCAGTGCTACGGAGTATGGCTACACCTTC. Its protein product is CSATEYGYTF.

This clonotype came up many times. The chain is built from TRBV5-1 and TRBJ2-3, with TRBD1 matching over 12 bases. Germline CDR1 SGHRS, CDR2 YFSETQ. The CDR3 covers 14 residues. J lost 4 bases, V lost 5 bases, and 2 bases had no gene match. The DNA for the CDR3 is TGCGCCAGCAGGGGACAGGGGGCGTCAGATACGCAGTATTTT. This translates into CASRGQGASDTQYF.